Each of the 14 T cell receptor beta chains below was sequenced from the same sample in a study of T cells after yellow fever vaccination. MiXCR, applied by TCRdb to the 5' RACE reads, yields one record per CDR3 protein. The sample contains 120,000 or so distinct CDR3 sequences, approximately 14% of which appear only once. The sample consisted of CD8+ T cells sorted from PBMCs, taken 5 days after the yellow fever booster vaccination. These receptors all stem from a young man who received the YFV17D yellow fever vaccine.

A few counts support this clonotype. The V call is TRBV5-1, the J call TRBJ2-3; D perhaps matches TRBD2 (6 bases). Germline loops: CDR1 SGHRS, CDR2 YFSETQ. V was clipped by 2 bases and J by 2 bases, with 9 bases between them. The CDR3 is 14 amino acids. In DNA, the CDR3 is TGCGCCAGCAGCTTCCGGGGGATCACAGATACGCAGTATTTT. It specifies CASSFRGITDTQYF. Drawing the rest from reference TRBV5-1 and TRBJ2-3, the complete variable domain is KAGVTQTPRYLIKTRGQQVTLSCSPISGHRSVSWYQQTPGQGLQFLFEYFSETQRNKGNFPGRFSGRQFSNSRSEMNVSTLELGDSALYLCASSFRGITDTQYFGPGTRLTVL.

A single count supports this clonotype. This chain links TRBV3-1 with TRBJ1-2; the D gene is possibly TRBD1 (5 bases). Germline CDR1 and CDR2: LGHDT and YNNKEL (reference sequence). The V end lost 4 bases, the J end lost 3 bases, and 15 bases lay between the germline ends. The CDR3 sequence is 15 residues long. The CDR3, as DNA: TGTGCCAGCAGCCGGGACCGGGACCGCGACTATGGCTACACCTTC. This gives the protein CASSRDRDRDYGYTF.

This clonotype was counted a few times. The chain employs TRBV29-1 and TRBJ2-1, with TRBD2 as a possible D gene (6 bases). The CDR3 extends over 14 amino acids. Germline V gene sequence: CDR1 SQVTM, CDR2 ANQGSEA. V was shortened by 7 bases and J by 0 bases, with 13 bases between the two germline ends. DNA of the CDR3: TGCAGCGCCGGAGGGGCCATCTCCTACAATGAGCAGTTCTTC. Translated: CSAGGAISYNEQFF.

This clonotype was seen repeatedly, ten times or more. The CDR3 loop is CASSEGDSYNEQFF. The CDR3, as DNA: TGTGCCAGCAGCGAGGGGGACAGCTACAATGAGCAGTTCTTC. This chain connects TRBV9 to TRBJ2-1; 7 nucleotides match TRBD1. The trim removed 3 bases at V and 3 bases at J, leaving 3 bases unmatched. Germline CDR1 is SGDLS and CDR2 is YYNGEE. The CDR3 loop spans 14 amino acids.

This clonotype was counted many times. V and J are TRBV7-8 and TRBJ1-5; D is ambiguous. Germline CDR1 reads SGHVS; CDR2 reads FQNEAQ. The CDR3 length is 15 residues. Trimming cost V 5 bases and J 0 bases, with 11 bases left between them. This CDR3 reads CASSPKPDSNQPQHF. CDR3 nucleotides: TGTGCCAGCAGCCCGAAGCCGGATAGCAATCAGCCCCAGCATTTT.

The chain carries TRBV2 and TRBJ2-7, with a possible D match to TRBD1 (6 bases). With 4 bases removed from V and 4 bases from J, the gap between germline ends came to 11 bases. This CDR3 has 13 residues. Per germline, CDR1 SNHLY and CDR2 FYNNEI. Written as DNA, the CDR3 is TGTGCCAGCAGTGGGGGCAGGGGTTACGAGCAGTACGTC. This translates into CASSGGRGYEQYV.

This chain connects TRBV7-9 to TRBJ2-1; TRBD2 aligns across 7 bases. The CDR3 sequence is 15 residues long. V was pared by 3 bases and J by 5 bases, with 7 bases of the junction left unmatched. Looked up from germline, CDR1 is SEHNR and CDR2 is FQNEAQ (reference sequence). This chain's CDR3 is CASSFELADNNEQFF. CDR3 sequence (DNA): TGTGCCAGCAGCTTCGAGCTAGCGGACAACAATGAGCAGTTCTTC. The full variable domain, rest sourced from reference TRBV7-9 and TRBJ2-1, is DTGVSQNPRHKITKRGQNVTFRCDPISEHNRLYWYRQTLGQGPEFLTYFQNEAQLEKSRLLSDRFSAERPKGSFSTLEIQRTEQGDSAMYLCASSFELADNNEQFFGPGTRLTVL.

The chain couples TRBV3-1 to TRBJ2-7, with 10 bases fitting TRBD2. In germline, CDR1 is LGHDT, CDR2 YNNKEL (reference sequence). Trimming removed 4 bases from V and 3 bases from J; junction bases left unmatched: 3. CDR3 length: 14 residues. CDR3 residues: CASSPGTSVYEQYF. DNA for the CDR3: TGTGCCAGCAGCCCCGGGACTAGCGTCTACGAGCAGTACTTC.

This sequence joins TRBV19 and TRBJ1-5; no firm D call. The germline V gene has CDR1 LNHDA and CDR2 SQIVND (reference sequence). V lost 7 bases to trimming and J lost 7 bases, with 11 bases between them. The CDR3 spans 12 residues. CDR3 region: CASTPGGQPQHF. The CDR3 DNA is TGTGCCAGTACCCCAGGCGGACAGCCCCAGCATTTT.

This chain joins TRBV6-2 or TRBV6-3 and TRBJ2-7, with D maybe TRBD2 (5 bases). The CDR3 is 14 amino acids. V was cut by 5 bases and J by 3 bases, with 14 bases left in between. The germline V gene has CDR1 MNHEY and CDR2 SVGEGT. CDR3 nucleotide sequence: TGTGCCAGCAGTCCACCCGCCGCGGGCTACGAGCAGTACGTC. Translating it yields CASSPPAAGYEQYV.

This clonotype came up a few times. The rearrangement joins TRBV20-1 to TRBJ1-1; D uncertain. The length of the CDR3 is 13 residues. CDR1 is DFQATT, CDR2 SNEGSKA, per germline (reference sequence). V was shortened by 2 bases and J by 0 bases, with 7 bases between the two germline ends. CDR3 DNA: TGCAGTGCTAGAACGCGGATGAACACTGAAGCTTTCTTT. This codes for CSARTRMNTEAFF.

In this sample, this clonotype turned up a few times. This chain connects TRBV7-9 to TRBJ2-5; unclear D gene. The CDR3 spans 13 residues. The V gene lost 1 base and the J gene lost 4 bases, with 7 bases spanning the gap. Germline V gives CDR1 SEHNR, CDR2 FQNEAQ (reference sequence). This CDR3 reads CASSLDVRETQYF. CDR3 bases: TGTGCCAGCAGCTTAGACGTGAGAGAGACCCAGTACTTC.

This clonotype was recorded a few times. V usage is TRBV29-1 and J usage is TRBJ2-3; D is ambiguous. Germline V gives CDR1 SQVTM, CDR2 ANQGSEA. Trimming removed 1 base from V and 0 bases from J, with 11 bases in between. This CDR3 region has 15 residues. CDR3 region: CSVEGSTTSTDTQYF. In DNA form, the CDR3 reads TGCAGCGTTGAAGGGTCCACTACTAGCACAGATACGCAGTATTTT.

This clonotype was counted between two and nine times. The chain couples TRBV6-5 to TRBJ2-5; 8 nucleotides agree with TRBD2. Germline CDR1 reads MNHEY; CDR2 reads SVGAGI. V lost 5 bases and J lost 2; bases outside the gene matches: 16. The CDR3 covers 18 residues. Here the CDR3 DNA reads TGTGCCAGCAGTGATTTGAGCGGGGGCAGGATCTTACAAGAGACCCAGTACTTC. This codes for CASSDLSGGRILQETQYF.